Below, one T cell receptor (beta chain) is given with its context. Libraries were prepared by immunoSEQ multiplex PCR; TCRdb keeps only in-frame clonotypes and omits some of them. The sample lists about 320,000 clones, 70% to 90% seen once, with under 2% in the top ten. As for treatment: roughly 20 received Ad26.COV2.S at low or high dose, single or two shots; roughly 5 received placebo; per-sample allocation not given. Following the first vaccine or placebo injection, samples were taken on day 63. This sample is part of a study of Ad26.COV2.S vaccination and SARS-CoV-2 variants. About the research overall: The COV1001 Ad26.COV2.S trial arm included the donor.

The J segment lost 2 bases and the V segment lost 1 base, leaving 4 bases of the junction unmatched. The germline gives CDR1 GTSNPN, CDR2 SVGIG (reference sequence). This CDR3 has 14 amino acids. This TCR derives from a person between 18 and 60 years old who received the Ad26.COV2.S COVID-19 vaccine or a placebo. This material consisted of peripheral blood, taken in a trial of Ad26.COV2.S vaccine versus placebo. V gene TRBV30 combines with J gene TRBJ1-1; TRBD1 matches at 7 bases. The DNA for the CDR3 is TGTGCCTGGAGTGGGCGACAGGGCAACACTGAAGCTTTCTTT. Protein: CAWSGRQGNTEAFF.